The rows below give T cell receptor beta chains drawn from one sample of a study of a mutant IDH1 vaccine in newly diagnosed glioma. The method was immunoSEQ multiplex PCR; TCRdb's version includes in-frame clones alone and lacks a portion of them. The data show about 25,000 clones, 85% to 95% seen once. The sample was PBMCs, taken from a glioma patient treated with radiotherapy, temozolomide or both. The receptor source for this set is a man aged 40-49 years with glioma. CDR3s include the opening cysteine and the closing phenylalanine or tryptophan. Fields, in order: V gene, D gene, J gene, clone size, CDR3 protein, CDR3 DNA. A D gene is named only where the DNA matches it firmly. Where a row states a size, it is once, few, many or the class of an expanded clone; other rows omit it.

v_gene: TRBV10-3; d_gene: TRBD1; j_gene: TRBJ1-5; abundance: once; CDR3aa: CAISPGTGSNQPQHF; CDR3nt: TGTGCCATCAGCCCGGGGACAGGGAGCAATCAGCCCCAGCATTTT
v_gene: TRBV11-2; d_gene: -; j_gene: TRBJ1-1; abundance: -; CDR3aa: CASSLGVGVFEAFF; CDR3nt: TGTGCCAGCAGCTTAGGAGTAGGGGTTTTCGAAGCTTTCTTT
v_gene: TRBV5-5; d_gene: -; j_gene: TRBJ2-2; abundance: -; CDR3aa: CASSPGEGTGELFF; CDR3nt: TGTGCCAGCAGCCCCGGAGAGGGAACCGGGGAGCTGTTTTTT
v_gene: TRBV5-6; d_gene: TRBD1; j_gene: TRBJ2-3; abundance: -; CDR3aa: CASSSARDRLTDTQYF; CDR3nt: TGTGCCAGCAGCTCGGCAAGGGACAGGCTCACAGATACGCAGTATTTT
v_gene: TRBV27; d_gene: TRBD2; j_gene: TRBJ2-3; abundance: -; CDR3aa: CASSSSGRAGDTQYF; CDR3nt: TGTGCCAGCAGTTCTAGCGGGAGGGCCGGAGATACGCAGTATTTT
v_gene: TRBV4-3; d_gene: -; j_gene: TRBJ1-5; abundance: -; CDR3aa: CASSQFNSNQPQHF; CDR3nt: TGCGCCAGCAGCCAATTCAATAGCAATCAGCCCCAGCATTTT
v_gene: TRBV7-3; d_gene: -; j_gene: TRBJ2-1; abundance: -; CDR3aa: CASSLSNTPYNEQFF; CDR3nt: TGTGCCAGCAGCTTAAGTAATACCCCCTACAATGAGCAGTTCTTC
v_gene: TRBV5-1; d_gene: -; j_gene: TRBJ2-3; abundance: -; CDR3aa: CASSVQGGSTDTQYF; CDR3nt: TGCGCCAGCTCCGTACAGGGAGGTAGCACAGATACGCAGTATTTT
v_gene: TRBV29-1; d_gene: -; j_gene: TRBJ1-1; abundance: -; CDR3aa: CSVEPGSDTEAFF; CDR3nt: TGCAGCGTTGAACCGGGGTCCGACACTGAAGCTTTCTTT
v_gene: TRBV5-6; d_gene: -; j_gene: TRBJ2-7; abundance: -; CDR3aa: CASSLLEEQYF; CDR3nt: TGTGCCAGCAGCTTGCTCGAAGAGCAGTACTTC
v_gene: TRBV10-3; d_gene: -; j_gene: TRBJ2-5; abundance: -; CDR3aa: CAISPGTPQETQYF; CDR3nt: TGTGCCATCAGTCCCGGGACGCCGCAAGAGACCCAGTACTTC
v_gene: TRBV7-9; d_gene: -; j_gene: TRBJ1-1; abundance: -; CDR3aa: CASSLGIGGLMNTEAFF; CDR3nt: TGTGCCAGCAGCTTAGGGATAGGGGGGCTCATGAACACTGAAGCTTTCTTT
v_gene: TRBV6-5; d_gene: TRBD1; j_gene: TRBJ2-1; abundance: -; CDR3aa: CASSSDRGSYNEQFF; CDR3nt: TGTGCCAGCAGTTCCGACAGGGGATCTTACAATGAGCAGTTCTTC
v_gene: TRBV7-9; d_gene: -; j_gene: TRBJ2-3; abundance: -; CDR3aa: CASSLADTQYF; CDR3nt: TGTGCCAGCAGCTTAGCAGATACGCAGTATTTT
v_gene: TRBV10-1; d_gene: TRBD1; j_gene: TRBJ2-7; abundance: -; CDR3aa: CASSESPGTGLSYEQYF; CDR3nt: TGCGCCAGCAGTGAGTCCCCCGGGACAGGGCTCTCCTACGAGCAGTACTTC
v_gene: TRBV5-1; d_gene: TRBD1; j_gene: TRBJ2-5; abundance: -; CDR3aa: CASSWDSQETQYF; CDR3nt: TGCGCCAGCAGCTGGGACAGCCAAGAGACCCAGTACTTC
v_gene: TRBV10-3; d_gene: TRBD2; j_gene: TRBJ2-1; abundance: -; CDR3aa: CAINTGTSFFVNEQFF; CDR3nt: TGTGCCATCAACACCGGGACTAGCTTTTTTGTTAATGAGCAGTTCTTC
v_gene: TRBV5-5; d_gene: -; j_gene: TRBJ2-7; abundance: -; CDR3aa: CASSLEGTRYEQYF; CDR3nt: TGTGCCAGCAGCTTGGAGGGGACCCGCTACGAGCAGTACTTC
v_gene: TRBV7-2; d_gene: -; j_gene: TRBJ2-3; abundance: -; CDR3aa: CASSLITDTQYF; CDR3nt: TGTGCCAGCAGCTTGATCACAGATACGCAGTATTTT
v_gene: TRBV10-3; d_gene: -; j_gene: TRBJ2-7; abundance: -; CDR3aa: CATRHPGLGYEQYF; CDR3nt: TGTGCCACCCGTCATCCGGGACTGGGCTACGAGCAGTACTTC
v_gene: TRBV7-9; d_gene: TRBD2; j_gene: TRBJ2-7; abundance: -; CDR3aa: CASSLGGRAYEQYF; CDR3nt: TGTGCCAGCAGCTTGGGCGGGAGGGCCTACGAGCAGTACTTC
v_gene: TRBV6-5; d_gene: -; j_gene: TRBJ1-5; abundance: -; CDR3aa: CASSSTWDYSNQPQHF; CDR3nt: TGTGCCAGCAGTTCAACGTGGGACTATAGCAATCAGCCCCAGCATTTT
v_gene: TRBV14; d_gene: -; j_gene: TRBJ1-4; abundance: -; CDR3aa: CASSPRLPRGEKLFF; CDR3nt: TGTGCCAGCAGCCCCCGATTACCCCGGGGTGAAAAACTGTTTTTT
v_gene: TRBV19; d_gene: -; j_gene: TRBJ2-3; abundance: once; CDR3aa: CASSSPGHKDTDTQYF; CDR3nt: TGTGCCAGTAGTTCCCCGGGACACAAGGACACAGATACGCAGTATTTT
v_gene: TRBV13; d_gene: -; j_gene: TRBJ1-2; abundance: -; CDR3aa: CASSLPPGRNYGYTF; CDR3nt: TGTGCCAGCAGCTTACCCCCCGGTAGGAACTATGGCTACACCTTC
v_gene: TRBV7-8; d_gene: -; j_gene: TRBJ2-7; abundance: -; CDR3aa: CASSSWGSGTYEQYF; CDR3nt: TGTGCCAGCAGCTCCTGGGGGTCGGGTACCTACGAGCAGTACTTC
v_gene: TRBV6-5; d_gene: TRBD1; j_gene: TRBJ1-2; abundance: -; CDR3aa: CASSWTRGGGYTF; CDR3nt: TGTGCCAGCAGTTGGACCAGGGGGGGCGGCTACACCTTC
v_gene: TRBV2; d_gene: -; j_gene: TRBJ2-2; abundance: -; CDR3aa: CASIDNPNTGELFF; CDR3nt: TGTGCCAGCATCGATAACCCGAACACCGGGGAGCTGTTTTTT
v_gene: TRBV2; d_gene: -; j_gene: TRBJ1-2; abundance: -; CDR3aa: CASSVWRDNYGYTF; CDR3nt: TGTGCCAGCAGTGTCTGGAGGGATAACTATGGCTACACCTTC
v_gene: TRBV14; d_gene: TRBD1; j_gene: TRBJ1-3; abundance: -; CDR3aa: CASSQWKGAGNTIYF; CDR3nt: TGTGCCAGCAGCCAATGGAAGGGGGCCGGAAACACCATATATTTT
v_gene: TRBV7-3; d_gene: -; j_gene: TRBJ2-7; abundance: once; CDR3aa: CASSLVNSGPYEQYF; CDR3nt: TGTGCCAGCAGCTTAGTGAATTCGGGGCCCTACGAGCAGTACTTC
v_gene: TRBV18; d_gene: -; j_gene: TRBJ2-3; abundance: -; CDR3aa: CASSATFPATSGQGTDTQYF; CDR3nt: TGTGCCAGCTCGGCCACCTTCCCGGCAACCTCGGGACAAGGCACAGATACGCAGTATTTT
v_gene: TRBV27; d_gene: -; j_gene: TRBJ1-2; abundance: -; CDR3aa: CASSFGGGDYGYTF; CDR3nt: TGTGCCAGCAGTTTTGGAGGGGGAGACTATGGCTACACCTTC
v_gene: TRBV2; d_gene: -; j_gene: TRBJ2-7; abundance: -; CDR3aa: CASGPSGVSEQYF; CDR3nt: TGTGCCAGCGGTCCTTCCGGGGTTTCCGAGCAGTACTTC
v_gene: TRBV12-5; d_gene: TRBD1; j_gene: TRBJ1-6; abundance: -; CDR3aa: CASGDRDRDSPLHF; CDR3nt: TGTGCTAGTGGGGACCGGGACAGGGATTCACCCCTCCACTTT
v_gene: TRBV5-1; d_gene: -; j_gene: TRBJ1-4; abundance: -; CDR3aa: CASSYEGGTGEKLFF; CDR3nt: TGCGCCAGCAGCTACGAGGGAGGGACGGGTGAAAAACTGTTTTTT
v_gene: TRBV13; d_gene: TRBD2; j_gene: TRBJ2-3; abundance: -; CDR3aa: CASSLFLAGDSDTQYF; CDR3nt: TGTGCCAGCAGCTTATTCCTAGCGGGAGATTCAGATACGCAGTATTTT
v_gene: TRBV4-1; d_gene: -; j_gene: TRBJ1-4; abundance: -; CDR3aa: CASSQNEKLFF; CDR3nt: TGCGCCAGCAGCCAGAATGAAAAACTGTTTTTT
v_gene: TRBV27; d_gene: -; j_gene: TRBJ2-7; abundance: once; CDR3aa: CASSYGGLIYEQYF; CDR3nt: TGTGCCAGCAGTTACGGCGGGCTTATCTACGAGCAGTACTTC
v_gene: TRBV7-9; d_gene: TRBD1; j_gene: TRBJ1-4; abundance: -; CDR3aa: CASSFLPGQGDEKLFF; CDR3nt: TGTGCCAGCAGCTTTCTCCCGGGACAGGGGGATGAAAAACTGTTTTTT
v_gene: TRBV2; d_gene: -; j_gene: TRBJ2-7; abundance: -; CDR3aa: CASRPPPIRPRAYEQYF; CDR3nt: TGTGCCAGCAGGCCACCTCCTATTAGGCCTAGGGCGTACGAGCAGTACTTC
v_gene: TRBV5-1; d_gene: TRBD2; j_gene: TRBJ2-1; abundance: -; CDR3aa: CASSFRVGGIYNEQFF; CDR3nt: TGCGCCAGCAGCTTTCGGGTGGGAGGGATCTACAATGAGCAGTTCTTC
v_gene: TRBV29-1; d_gene: TRBD1; j_gene: TRBJ2-2; abundance: -; CDR3aa: CSVRPGTGFTGELFF; CDR3nt: TGCAGCGTTAGGCCCGGGACAGGGTTCACCGGGGAGCTGTTTTTT
v_gene: TRBV30; d_gene: TRBD1; j_gene: TRBJ2-3; abundance: -; CDR3aa: CAWSRGSGTDTQYF; CDR3nt: TGTGCCTGGAGCAGGGGGAGTGGCACAGATACGCAGTATTTT
v_gene: TRBV7-9; d_gene: -; j_gene: TRBJ1-5; abundance: once; CDR3aa: CASSLDNQPQHF; CDR3nt: TGTGCCAGCAGCTTAGACAATCAGCCCCAGCATTTT
v_gene: TRBV12-5; d_gene: TRBD1; j_gene: TRBJ2-7; abundance: -; CDR3aa: CASGTTGTGRYEQYF; CDR3nt: TGTGCTAGTGGAACTACCGGGACAGGGCGCTACGAGCAGTACTTC
v_gene: TRBV6-6; d_gene: -; j_gene: TRBJ2-2; abundance: -; CDR3aa: CASSYQGGGTGELFF; CDR3nt: TGTGCCAGCAGTTATCAGGGGGGAGGAACCGGGGAGCTGTTTTTT
v_gene: TRBV5-5; d_gene: -; j_gene: TRBJ2-7; abundance: medium-sized; CDR3aa: CASSPGTSFSYEQYF; CDR3nt: TGTGCCAGCAGCCCCGGGACATCGTTCTCCTACGAGCAGTACTTC